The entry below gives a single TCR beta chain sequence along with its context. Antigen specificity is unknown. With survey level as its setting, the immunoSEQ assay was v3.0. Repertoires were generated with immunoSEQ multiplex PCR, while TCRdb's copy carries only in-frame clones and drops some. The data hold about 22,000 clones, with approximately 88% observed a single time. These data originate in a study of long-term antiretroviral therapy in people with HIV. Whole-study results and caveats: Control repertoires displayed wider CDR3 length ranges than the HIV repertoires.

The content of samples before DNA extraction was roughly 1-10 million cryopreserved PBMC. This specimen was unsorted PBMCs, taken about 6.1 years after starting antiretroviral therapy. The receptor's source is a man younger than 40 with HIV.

The DNA for the CDR3 is TGTGCCAGCAGTGTCCAGGGAATTTACACAGATACGCAGTATTTT. Translation: CASSVQGIYTDTQYF. The chain combines TRBV28 with TRBJ2-3, with D perhaps TRBD1 (5 bases). The CDR3 spans 15 residues. V was pared by 5 bases and J by 2 bases, with 14 bases between. Germline V lookup: CDR1 MDHEN, CDR2 SYDVKM. The whole variable domain, remainder taken from reference TRBV28 and TRBJ2-3, is DVKVTQSSRYLVKRTGEKVFLECVQDMDHENMFWYRQDPGLGLRLIYFSYDVKMKEKGDIPEGYSVSREKKERFSLILESASTNQTSMYLCASSVQGIYTDTQYFGPGTRLTVL.